What follows are 14 T cell receptor beta chains derived from one specimen sequenced in a study of spatial heterogeneity in lung cancer. Using its own MiXCR run on the 5' RACE reads, TCRdb lists one record per CDR3 protein. Of 24,000 or so distinct CDR3 sequences in the sample, 6.5% to 8% were seen once. Described time point: sample taken at primary tumor resection. The sample consisted of PBMCs, taken at surgery. The receptor source for this set is a male donor with early-stage non-small cell lung cancer.

The chain is built from TRBV5-1 and TRBJ2-3; unclear D gene. The CDR3 is 14 residues long. Trimming pared 2 bases from V and 2 bases from J, leaving 9 bases between. CDR1 and CDR2 from the germline V gene are SGHRS and YFSETQ. CDR3 sequence reads: CASSLTTNTDTQYF. DNA of the CDR3: TGCGCCAGCAGCTTAACTACGAACACAGATACGCAGTATTTT.

The table lists this clonotype with a few counts. The chain carries TRBV30 and TRBJ1-2; possibly TRBD1 for D (5 bases). This CDR3 spans 15 amino acids. Germline V gene lookup returns CDR1 GTSNPN and CDR2 SVGIG (reference sequence). V gave up 1 base and J gave up 4 bases, with 16 bases separating them. CDR3 DNA sequence: TGTGCCTGGAGTGGAGGGACTCGGGCATCCTATGGCTACACCTTC. It translates to CAWSGGTRASYGYTF.

This chain connects TRBV3-1 to TRBJ2-7, with 10 positions matching TRBD1. From germline, CDR1 is LGHDT and CDR2 YNNKEL (reference sequence). V lost 2 bases to trimming and J lost 4 bases; unmatched junction nucleotides: 11. This CDR3 is 17 amino acids long. The CDR3 sequence: CASSQFQRPGQGYEQYF. The CDR3 DNA reads as TGTGCCAGCAGCCAATTCCAGCGCCCGGGACAGGGGTACGAGCAGTACTTC.

This clonotype appeared many times. This chain connects TRBV20-1 to TRBJ1-4; D gene unclear. The V end was cut by 4 bases, the J end by 4 bases, with 10 bases between. CDR1 and CDR2 (germline): DFQATT, SNEGSKA (reference sequence). This CDR3 contains 13 residues. This CDR3 is CSATRRHNEKLFF. The CDR3, as DNA: TGCAGTGCTACCAGGAGGCATAATGAAAAACTGTTTTTT.

This clonotype was picked up many times. V usage is TRBV27 and J usage is TRBJ1-1, with 7 bases matching TRBD1. Germline V lookup: CDR1 MNHEY, CDR2 SMNVEV (reference sequence). The ends lost 5 bases at V and 4 bases at J; junction bases unmatched: 19. CDR3 length equals 18 residues. CDR3 amino acids: CASSAAYLGQERSTEAFF. The DNA of the CDR3 is TGTGCCAGCAGTGCTGCCTACTTAGGACAGGAAAGAAGCACTGAAGCTTTCTTT.

In this sample, this clonotype is medium-sized. The gene calls are TRBV20-1 and TRBJ1-1; possibly TRBD1 for D (6 bases). CDR3 length: 13 residues. CDR1 is DFQATT and CDR2 is SNEGSKA in the germline V gene (reference sequence). CDR3 protein: CRPVDSRNTEAFF. In DNA, the CDR3 is TGCCGGCCCGTGGACAGTAGGAACACTGAAGCTTTCTTT.

This clonotype was seen at least ten times. This chain connects TRBV7-2 to TRBJ1-5; a weak D match, TRBD1 (6 bases). V was cut by 1 base and J by 6 bases, with 13 bases left in between. The germline V gene has CDR1 SGHTA and CDR2 FQGNSA. CDR3 length: 15 residues. As DNA, the CDR3 is TGTGCCAGCAGCTTAGGACAGGTCGGTGTTCAGCCCCAGCATTTT. Its protein is CASSLGQVGVQPQHF. Using reference TRBV7-2 and TRBJ1-5 for the parts outside the CDR3, the full variable domain is GAGVSQSPSNKVTEKGKDVELRCDPISGHTALYWYRQSLGQGLEFLIYFQGNSAPDKSGLPSDRFSAERTGGSVSTLTIQRTQQEDSAVYLCASSLGQVGVQPQHFGDGTRLSIL.

This clonotype was picked up a small number of times. The chain joins TRBV12-3 or TRBV12-4 to TRBJ2-2; D ambiguous. Trimming left V 3 bases short and J 7 bases short, with 12 bases between. This CDR3 has 14 amino acids. This CDR3 is CASSFIFDGGELFF. The CDR3 DNA is TGTGCCAGCAGTTTCATATTTGATGGCGGGGAGCTGTTTTTT.

In this sample, this clonotype turned up many times. V is TRBV12-3 or TRBV12-4 and J is TRBJ1-2; D remains unclear. The CDR3 contains 13 residues. Trimming left V 5 bases short and J 4 bases short, with 11 bases between. The CDR3 region has the DNA TGTGCCAGCAGTCTGGACGGAGCCTATGGCTACACCTTC. Translation gives CASSLDGAYGYTF.

This clonotype occurred a few times. The gene calls are TRBV3-1 and TRBJ2-2, with D maybe TRBD2 (5 bases). The V end was cut by 0 bases, the J end by 7 bases, with 9 bases between. The germline gives CDR1 LGHDT, CDR2 YNNKEL (reference sequence). The CDR3 covers 14 residues. The CDR3 loop reads CASSQDEGIGELFF. The DNA for the CDR3 is TGTGCCAGCAGCCAAGATGAGGGCATCGGGGAGCTGTTTTTT.

This clonotype was observed many times. The chain links TRBV6-2 or TRBV6-3 to TRBJ1-2, with TRBD1 matching 7 bases. V lost 5 bases and J lost 2; bases outside the gene matches: 5. The germline V gene has CDR1 MNHEY and CDR2 SVGEGT. The CDR3 consists of 14 residues. This CDR3 is CASSRGTENYGYTF. The CDR3 nucleotides read TGTGCCAGCAGTCGAGGGACAGAGAACTATGGCTACACCTTC.

This clonotype was counted between two and nine times. CDR3 nucleotides: TGTGCCAGTAGCCCGGGCGGAGATACGCAGTATTTT. Encoded protein: CASSPGGDTQYF. The chain joins TRBV19 to TRBJ2-3; unclear D gene. Germline V gives CDR1 LNHDA, CDR2 SQIVND (reference sequence). This CDR3 comprises 12 residues. V gave up 6 bases and J gave up 5 bases, with 9 bases separating them. The variable domain in full, completed from reference TRBV19 and TRBJ2-3, reads DGGITQSPKYLFRKEGQNVTLSCEQNLNHDAMYWYRQDPGQGLRLIYYSQIVNDFQKGDIAEGYSVSREKKESFPLTVTSAQKNPTAFYLCASSPGGDTQYFGPGTRLTVL.

This clonotype was counted ten times or more. The chain combines TRBV29-1 with TRBJ2-5; the D gene is possibly TRBD2 (6 bases). CDR1 and CDR2 from the germline V gene are SQVTM and ANQGSEA. The V end lost 4 bases, the J end lost 2 bases, and 14 bases lay between the germline ends. This CDR3 comprises 14 residues. As DNA, the CDR3 is TGCAGCGTTGCCCAAGGAGGGGTTCAAGAGACCCAGTACTTC. Translated: CSVAQGGVQETQYF.

The chain employs TRBV12-3 or TRBV12-4 and TRBJ1-6; 10 bases align to TRBD1. The J segment lost 7 bases and the V segment lost 6 bases, leaving 3 bases of the junction unmatched. The CDR3 is 14 residues long. CDR3 amino acids: CASSQGQGNSPLHF. The CDR3 region has the DNA TGTGCCAGCAGCCAGGGACAGGGGAATTCACCCCTCCACTTT.